The clone carrying this TCR beta chain has a handful of counts. Its antigen is unknown. Germline CDR1 and CDR2: SGHRS and YFSETQ. This CDR3 has 15 amino acids. V shed 4 bases and J 2 bases; nucleotides not matched to a gene: 5. This specimen comes from a study of T-cell reconstitution after alpha-beta-depleted transplantation in children. Study-level findings and limits: The high TCRbeta diversity at day 60 in some patients came from surviving recipient T cells and thymic progenitors.

For TCRbeta, the library was prepared with unique molecular identifiers. Each CDR3 protein gets one entry after TCRdb re-called the PCR reads with MiXCR. The sample yields about 540,000 distinct CDR3 sequences, roughly a quarter seen once. This receptor was taken from a boy younger than two with Wiskott-Aldrich syndrome, due to receive a stem cell transplant. Sample: PBMCs, taken before TCRalphabeta/CD19-depleted stem cell transplant. The chain recombines TRBV5-1 with TRBJ2-1, with 8 bases matching TRBD1. This CDR3 is CASSGGQGTYNEQFF. The CDR3, as DNA: TGCGCCAGCAGCGGAGGACAGGGCACCTACAATGAGCAGTTCTTC.